The clone carrying this T cell receptor beta chain was counted only a few times. Its specificity is not known. This sample is part of a study of cytomegalovirus exposure and HLA in healthy donors. Study background: Roughly 77 million unique TCRs from HLA-typed donors made up an early data release.

Findings and limits, study-wide: Despite most TCR sequences being rare, some public TCRs occurred in many donors. An analysis done earlier found most TCR beta V segments productive about 87% or about 30% of the time.

13 Jbeta primers and 60 Vbeta primers were used for the PCR. Assay used: immunoSEQ multiplex PCR; TCRdb lists only in-frame clones, some missing. Seen here are roughly 100,000 clones, roughly 70% observed once, and the top ten hold under 1.5%. With V trimmed by 1 base and J by 2 bases, 11 bases remained unmatched. Germline loops: CDR1 MGHRA, CDR2 YSYEKL. The CDR3 is 17 residues long. The gene calls are TRBV4-1 and TRBJ2-7; TRBD2 matches 7 bases. Sequenced sample: PBMCs. This sequence was found in a man aged 35-49 years in good health and CMV-seronegative. The DNA of the CDR3 is TGCGCCAGCAGCCAAGGGGGGAGGGTTGGTCCCCCCTACGAGCAGTACTTC. This codes for CASSQGGRVGPPYEQYF.